The rows below give T cell receptor beta chains drawn from one sample of a study of Graves' ophthalmopathy and Graves' hyperthyroidism. MiXCR was run by TCRdb on the multiplex PCR reads, yielding one entry per CDR3 protein. The sample has a few hundred thousand distinct CDR3 sequences, 15% to 19% seen once; the top ten hold approximately 7%. Sample: peripheral blood. The receptor source for this set is a young woman with stable Graves' hyperthyroidism. Both conserved end residues are part of each CDR3. The D gene is left open where the match is weak. Clone size is shown for a subset of rows, as once, few, many or a class of expanded clone.

V,size,D,J,DNA,CDR3
TRBV6-2/TRBV6-3,.,TRBD1,TRBJ2-5,TGTGCCAGCAGACAGGGGTACAGTCGCCAAGAGACCCAGTACTTC,CASRQGYSRQETQYF
TRBV27,many,TRBD2,TRBJ2-2,TGTGCCAGCAGTCCGAGCGGGGGGGGGAGGACCGGGGAGCTGTTTTTT,CASSPSGGGRTGELFF
TRBV6-5,many,.,TRBJ1-1,TGTGCCAGCAACAGACTGAACACTGAAGCTTTCTTT,CASNRLNTEAFF
TRBV11-3,.,TRBD1,TRBJ1-2,TGTGTCAGCAGCTCGGGACAGGATGGCTACACCTTC,CVSSSGQDGYTF
TRBV6-1,many,TRBD1,TRBJ1-1,TGTGCCAGCAGTCCTGGACAGGGTAATATGAACACTGAAGCTTTCTTT,CASSPGQGNMNTEAFF
TRBV18,many,TRBD2,TRBJ2-5,TGTGCCAGCTCACCCAGGACTAGCGGGGGCACTCTGGAGACCCAGTACTTC,CASSPRTSGGTLETQYF
TRBV6-2/TRBV6-3,.,TRBD2,TRBJ2-5,TGTGCCAGCAGTCCCCGGGGGGTTAGGGAGACCCAGTACTTC,CASSPRGVRETQYF
TRBV7-6,many,TRBD1,TRBJ2-7,TGTGCCAGCAGCAATCGGGACAGGGGAGAGCAGTACTTC,CASSNRDRGEQYF
TRBV20-1,many,TRBD1,TRBJ1-1,TGCAGTGCTAGTCAATACAGGGGCGCGAACACTGAAGCTTTCTTT,CSASQYRGANTEAFF
TRBV25-1,many,TRBD1,TRBJ2-2,TGTGCCAGCAGTGTCCGGGACAGAATAACCGGGGAGCTGTTTTTT,CASSVRDRITGELFF
TRBV4-1,.,.,TRBJ2-7,TGCGCCAGCAGCCATCTCCCGGGCCCGAGCTCCTACGAGCAGTACTTC,CASSHLPGPSSYEQYF
TRBV15,.,.,TRBJ1-2,TGTGCCACCAGCAGAGGTCTGGGAACAAGTGGCTACACCTTC,CATSRGLGTSGYTF
TRBV20-1,once,.,TRBJ2-7,TGCAGTGCTAGGATCCTTAGGGAGCAGTACTTC,CSARILREQYF
TRBV19,many,.,TRBJ1-5,TGTGCCAGTAGTATTTCTGGGGGACGATATCAGCCCCAGCATTTT,CASSISGGRYQPQHF
TRBV11-2,many,.,TRBJ1-2,TGTGCCAGCACAGCCTTCGTCTATGGCTACACCTTC,CASTAFVYGYTF
TRBV5-1,few,TRBD1,TRBJ1-3,TGCGCCAGCAGCTGGGGGACAGGGGACGGTGGAAACACCATATATTTT,CASSWGTGDGGNTIYF
TRBV7-2,many,.,TRBJ2-7,TGTGCCAGCAGCTGGTCCGGGGACGGTGCCTACGAGCAGTACTTC,CASSWSGDGAYEQYF
TRBV12-3/TRBV12-4,many,TRBD1,TRBJ1-2,TGTGCCAGCAGAAATACAGGGGACTATGGCTACACCTTC,CASRNTGDYGYTF
TRBV7-9,many,.,TRBJ2-7,TGTGCCAGCAGCTTAGTTAGTGACTACGAGCAGTACTTC,CASSLVSDYEQYF
TRBV12-3/TRBV12-4,many,TRBD1,TRBJ1-2,TGTGCCAGCAGGCGACAGGGGCACGACTATGGCTACACCTTC,CASRRQGHDYGYTF
TRBV19,.,.,TRBJ1-1,TGTGCCAGTAGTGGGATGAAGGGAAGAACTGAAGCTTTCTTT,CASSGMKGRTEAFF
TRBV12-3/TRBV12-4,.,.,TRBJ1-1,TGTGCCAGCAGTTTATCCTCACTGGGGGACACTGAAGCTTTCTTT,CASSLSSLGDTEAFF